The 21 T cell receptor beta chains reported below all come from one sample, sequenced in a study of shared clonotypes between healthy human individuals. Sequencing was performed with immunoSEQ multiplex PCR; in TCRdb, only in-frame clones are kept and a portion is missing. The table records approximately 740,000 clones, around two thirds of them present only once. The sample was memory CD4+ T cells sorted from blood. The sample's subset: CD45RA-negative fraction. The receptors come from a woman in her thirties in good health.

Regarding this clone: Distinct nucleotide sequences in the sample also encode this CDR3. The rearrangement joins TRBV2 to TRBJ2-2; 10 positions agree with TRBD2. The ends lost 4 bases at V and 3 bases at J; junction bases unmatched: 2. This CDR3 is 15 amino acids long. From germline, CDR1 is SNHLY and CDR2 FYNNEI. The CDR3, as DNA: TGTGCCAGCAGTGGGACTAGCGGCCACACCGGGGAGCTGTTTTTT. Protein sequence: CASSGTSGHTGELFF.

The genes are TRBV4-1 and TRBJ1-3; D not certain. Trimming removed 4 bases from V and 2 bases from J, with 12 bases in between. The CDR3 contains 15 residues. Germline CDR1 and CDR2: MGHRA and YSYEKL. DNA for the CDR3: TGCGCCAGCAGCCCAAGGCAAGAGGCTGGAAACACCATATATTTT. This sequence encodes CASSPRQEAGNTIYF.

The rearrangement links TRBV27 to TRBJ2-7; 10 bases match TRBD2. The V and J ends lost 9 bases and 0 bases, in that order; junction bases with no gene match: 5. The CDR3 loop spans 14 amino acids. Looked up from germline, CDR1 is MNHEY and CDR2 is SMNVEV (reference sequence). CDR3 sequence reads: CASRAGGPSYEQYF. The CDR3 region has the DNA TGTGCCAGTCGAGCGGGAGGGCCCTCCTACGAGCAGTACTTC.

The chain combines TRBV6-5 with TRBJ2-2; either TRBD1 or TRBD2 may fit D (5 bases each). The germline gives CDR1 MNHEY, CDR2 SVGAGI. The CDR3 spans 14 residues. Trimming shortened V by 7 bases and J by 7 bases, and 16 bases separated the two germline ends. The CDR3 DNA follows: TGTGCCAGCACCAGGCCGGGACGGGTCGGGGAGCTGTTTTTT. Its protein is CASTRPGRVGELFF.

In its sample, this clone was seen a few times. The rearrangement joins TRBV6-1 to TRBJ2-7, with a weak D call TRBD2 (6 bases). The V end was cut by 3 bases, the J end by 1 base, with 16 bases between. CDR3 length: 16 amino acids. Germline CDR1 MNHNS, CDR2 SASEGT. CDR3 in amino acids: CASSEVEGWESYEQYF. CDR3 coding DNA: TGTGCCAGCAGTGAGGTGGAGGGTTGGGAATCCTACGAGCAGTACTTC.

V gene TRBV4-2 combines with J gene TRBJ2-1, with 10 positions matching TRBD2. V trimming: 2 bases; J trimming: 7 bases; junction bases outside the gene matches: 5. The CDR3 is made up of 15 amino acids. The germline CDR1 and CDR2 sequences are LGHNA and YNFKEQ. CDR3 coding DNA: TGTGCCAGCAGCCAACTAGCGGGAGAGGGTAATGAGCAGTTCTTC. Translating it yields CASSQLAGEGNEQFF.

The chain employs TRBV28 and TRBJ2-7, with 7 bases lining up with TRBD2. V dropped 5 bases and J dropped 4; count of bases not matched to a gene: 11. CDR1 is MDHEN, CDR2 SYDVKM, per germline. This CDR3 spans 15 amino acids. For the CDR3, the DNA is TGTGCCAGCAGTCTCCCCCGGGCTAGCGGTTACGAGCAGTACTTC. It yields the protein CASSLPRASGYEQYF. Full variable domain (remainder filled in from reference TRBV28 and TRBJ2-7): DVKVTQSSRYLVKRTGEKVFLECVQDMDHENMFWYRQDPGLGLRLIYFSYDVKMKEKGDIPEGYSVSREKKERFSLILESASTNQTSMYLCASSLPRASGYEQYFGPGTRLTVT.

The CDR3 region has the DNA TGTGCCAGTAGTATCGGACAGGCGGAGAGAGAGACCCAGTACTTC. Its translation is CASSIGQAERETQYF. V gene TRBV19 combines with J gene TRBJ2-5, with TRBD1 matching over 7 bases. CDR1 is LNHDA and CDR2 is SQIVND in the germline V gene (reference sequence). The CDR3 has 15 amino acids. Trimming at V came to 3 bases and at J to 4 bases, leaving 8 bases not matched to a gene.

The V gene is TRBV5-5, the J gene TRBJ1-5; a weak D match, TRBD1 (5 bases). This CDR3 is 14 amino acids long. Looked up from germline, CDR1 is SGHKS and CDR2 is YYEKEE (reference sequence). V gave up 0 bases and J gave up 10 bases, with 14 bases separating them. In DNA, the CDR3 is TGTGCCAGCAGCTTGGAATTTGGTCAGGGACCCCAGCATTTT. It codes for CASSLEFGQGPQHF.

The chain combines TRBV28 with TRBJ1-1; D unclear. The CDR3 runs to 19 residues. Germline-derived CDR1 and CDR2 are MDHEN and SYDVKM. Trimming pared 5 bases from V and 6 bases from J, leaving 31 bases between. For the CDR3, the DNA is TGTGCCAGCAGTCCCAAGTCATATCCAGTGGCCCGAACGACGGCTGAAGCTTTCTTT. Its protein is CASSPKSYPVARTTAEAFF. Full variable domain (rest looked up from reference TRBV28 and TRBJ1-1): DVKVTQSSRYLVKRTGEKVFLECVQDMDHENMFWYRQDPGLGLRLIYFSYDVKMKEKGDIPEGYSVSREKKERFSLILESASTNQTSMYLCASSPKSYPVARTTAEAFFGQGTRLTVV.

The gene calls are TRBV11-2 and TRBJ2-5; possibly TRBD2 for D (5 bases). CDR3 length equals 15 residues. The V gene lost 6 bases and the J gene lost 5 bases, with 19 bases spanning the gap. The germline V gene has CDR1 SGHAT and CDR2 FQNNGV. CDR3 DNA sequence: TGTGCCAGCAGTTCCGCCGGTCCCTCGGGGGAGACCCAGTACTTC. Amino acid sequence: CASSSAGPSGETQYF.

The chain is built from TRBV5-6 and TRBJ1-1, with D possibly matching TRBD1 (6 bases). Germline values: CDR1 SGHDT, CDR2 YYEEEE. V was trimmed by 0 bases and J by 4 bases, leaving 13 bases between them. CDR3 length: 15 residues. The CDR3 DNA follows: TGTGCCAGCAGCTTGGTGGGCAGGGGTGCCACTGAAGCTTTCTTT. Its protein product is CASSLVGRGATEAFF.

Note on this clone: The same CDR3 arises from other DNA sequences in this sample as well. The rearrangement uses TRBV5-1 and TRBJ1-5; a weak D match, TRBD1 (5 bases). Per germline, CDR1 SGHRS and CDR2 YFSETQ. The CDR3 sequence is 14 residues long. Trimming took off 3 bases at V and 4 bases at J, with 11 bases between the two ends. The CDR3 coding sequence is TGCGCCAGCAGCTCGGGGACGGAGAATCAGCCCCAGCATTTT. It is translated as CASSSGTENQPQHF.

This clone was observed once. The chain carries TRBV5-1 and TRBJ2-7; 8 nucleotides align to TRBD2. The length of the CDR3 is 15 residues. Germline V gene sequence: CDR1 SGHRS, CDR2 YFSETQ. Trimming cost V 0 bases and J 4 bases; bases outside gene matches: 6. CDR3 coding DNA: TGCGCCAGCAGCTTGGGACTAGCGACTGGGTACGAGCAGTACTTC. Amino acid sequence: CASSLGLATGYEQYF.

This clone was counted between two and nine times. This sequence joins TRBV7-9 and TRBJ2-7, with TRBD1 identical over 8 bases. Germline loops: CDR1 SEHNR, CDR2 FQNEAQ (reference sequence). The CDR3 covers 13 residues. CDR3 sequence: CAGDRGTTYEQYF. The CDR3 nucleotides are TGTGCAGGTGACAGGGGCACAACCTACGAGCAGTACTTC.

The chain is built from TRBV5-4 and TRBJ2-2; 7 bases fit TRBD1. Germline CDR1 SGHNT, CDR2 YYREEE (reference sequence). This CDR3 has 15 amino acids. V lost 4 bases to trimming and J lost 1 base; unmatched junction nucleotides: 4. The CDR3 spells CASSRRDRNTGELFF. CDR3 DNA sequence: TGTGCCAGCAGCCGCCGGGACAGGAACACCGGGGAGCTGTTTTTT.

This chain links TRBV27 with TRBJ2-3, with 10 positions matching TRBD1. The V segment lost 5 bases and the J segment 7 bases; nucleotides outside the gene matches: 15. CDR1 is MNHEY, CDR2 SMNVEV, per germline (reference sequence). The CDR3 runs to 17 residues. CDR3 nucleotide sequence: TGTGCCAGCAGTCCCCCGTCTTGGGACAGGGGAGTGTATACGCAGTATTTT. It encodes CASSPPSWDRGVYTQYF.

This sequence joins TRBV27 and TRBJ1-2; D uncertain. The CDR3 runs 14 residues. The germline gives CDR1 MNHEY, CDR2 SMNVEV (reference sequence). The V gene lost 2 bases and the J gene lost 8 bases, with 15 bases spanning the gap. The chain's CDR3 is CASSLNTDGGGYTF. The CDR3 nucleotides read TGTGCCAGCAGTTTAAACACAGACGGAGGCGGCTACACCTTC.

This chain links TRBV7-8 with TRBJ2-1, with a possible D match to TRBD2 (6 bases). From germline, CDR1 is SGHVS and CDR2 FQNEAQ. V was clipped by 2 bases and J by 9 bases, with 20 bases between them. The CDR3 extends over 16 amino acids. The CDR3 region has the DNA TGTGCCAGCAGCTTATTGTACGGGAGTACATCCGGTGAGCAGTTCTTC. Its translation: CASSLLYGSTSGEQFF.

The V call is TRBV6-5, the J call TRBJ1-5; a weak D match, TRBD1 (5 bases). The CDR3 has 16 amino acids. The germline V gene has CDR1 MNHEY and CDR2 SVGAGI. The V end lost 4 bases, the J end lost 0 bases, and 13 bases lay between the germline ends. The CDR3 loop reads CASSSSTDYSNQPQHF. DNA for the CDR3: TGTGCCAGCAGTTCGTCGACAGACTATAGCAATCAGCCCCAGCATTTT.

This rearrangement joins TRBV7-2 to TRBJ2-7; 15 bases align to TRBD2. In germline, CDR1 is SGHTA, CDR2 FQGNSA. V gave up 1 base and J gave up 11 bases; unmatched junction bases: 12. The CDR3 totals 17 residues. The CDR3 nucleotides read TGTGCCAGCAGCTTAGGAGGGACTAGCGGGAGGAAGGTGCGGAAGTACTTC. Translated, it gives CASSLGGTSGRKVRKYF.